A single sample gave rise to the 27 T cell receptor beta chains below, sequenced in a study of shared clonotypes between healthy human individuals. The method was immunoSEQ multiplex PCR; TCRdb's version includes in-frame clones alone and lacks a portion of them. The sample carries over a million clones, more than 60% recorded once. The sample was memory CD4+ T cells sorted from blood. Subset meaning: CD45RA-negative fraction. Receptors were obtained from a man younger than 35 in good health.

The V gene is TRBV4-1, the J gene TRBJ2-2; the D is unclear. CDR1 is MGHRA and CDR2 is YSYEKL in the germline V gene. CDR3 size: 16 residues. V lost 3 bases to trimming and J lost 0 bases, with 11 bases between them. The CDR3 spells CASSHPRSANTGELFF. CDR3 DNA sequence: TGCGCCAGCAGCCACCCCCGATCGGCGAACACCGGGGAGCTGTTTTTT.

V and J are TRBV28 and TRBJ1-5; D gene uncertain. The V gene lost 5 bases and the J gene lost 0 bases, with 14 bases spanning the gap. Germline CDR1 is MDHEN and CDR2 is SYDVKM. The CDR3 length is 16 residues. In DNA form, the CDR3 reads TGTGCCAGCAGTCGAGCCGACGGGAGTAGCAATCAGCCCCAGCATTTT. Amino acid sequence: CASSRADGSSNQPQHF.

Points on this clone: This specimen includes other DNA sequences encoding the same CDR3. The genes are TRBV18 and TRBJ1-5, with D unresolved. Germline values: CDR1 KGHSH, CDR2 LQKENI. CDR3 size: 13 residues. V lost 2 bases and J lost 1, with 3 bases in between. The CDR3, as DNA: TGTGCCAGCTCACCAGGCAGCAATCAGCCCCAGCATTTT. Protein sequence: CASSPGSNQPQHF.

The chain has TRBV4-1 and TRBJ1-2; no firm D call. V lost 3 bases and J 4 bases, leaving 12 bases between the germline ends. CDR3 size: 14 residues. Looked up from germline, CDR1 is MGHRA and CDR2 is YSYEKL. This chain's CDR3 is CASSHPSASYGYTF. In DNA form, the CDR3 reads TGCGCCAGCAGCCACCCCTCCGCCAGCTATGGCTACACCTTC.

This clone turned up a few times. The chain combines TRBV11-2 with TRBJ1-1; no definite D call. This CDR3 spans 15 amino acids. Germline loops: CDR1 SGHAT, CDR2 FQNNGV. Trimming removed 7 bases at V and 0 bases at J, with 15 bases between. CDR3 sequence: CASIPSGRVNTEAFF. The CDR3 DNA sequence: TGTGCCAGCATCCCTTCTGGGAGAGTGAACACTGAAGCTTTCTTT.

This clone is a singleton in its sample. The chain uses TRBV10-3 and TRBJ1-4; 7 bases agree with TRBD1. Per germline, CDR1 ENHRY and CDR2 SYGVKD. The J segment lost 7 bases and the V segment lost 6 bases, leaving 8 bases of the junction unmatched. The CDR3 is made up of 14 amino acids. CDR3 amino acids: CAIRRDRASEKLFF. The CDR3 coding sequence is TGTGCCATCAGACGAGACAGGGCGAGTGAAAAACTGTTTTTT.

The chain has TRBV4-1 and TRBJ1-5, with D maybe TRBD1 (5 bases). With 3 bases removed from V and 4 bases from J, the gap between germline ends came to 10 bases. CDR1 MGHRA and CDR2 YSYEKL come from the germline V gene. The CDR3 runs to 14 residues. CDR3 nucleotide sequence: TGCGCCAGCAGCCACGGGGGGGAAAATCAGCCCCAGCATTTT. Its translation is CASSHGGENQPQHF.

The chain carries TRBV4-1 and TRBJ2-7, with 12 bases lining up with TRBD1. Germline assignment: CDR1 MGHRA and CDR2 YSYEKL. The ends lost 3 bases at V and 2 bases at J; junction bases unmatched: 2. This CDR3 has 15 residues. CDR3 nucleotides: TGCGCCAGCAGCCAGGGACAGGGGGCTACCTACGAGCAGTACTTC. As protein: CASSQGQGATYEQYF.

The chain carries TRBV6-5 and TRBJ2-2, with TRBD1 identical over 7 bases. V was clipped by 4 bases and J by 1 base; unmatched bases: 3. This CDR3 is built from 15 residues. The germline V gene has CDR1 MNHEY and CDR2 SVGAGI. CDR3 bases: TGTGCCAGCAGTTTCCGGGACAGGAACACCGGGGAGCTGTTTTTT. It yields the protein CASSFRDRNTGELFF.

The CDR3 coding sequence is TGTGCCAGCGGCGGGGGAGGGAAGAACACCGGGGAGCTGTTTTTT. It is translated as CASGGGGKNTGELFF. This chain joins TRBV28 and TRBJ2-2; 7 bases line up with TRBD2. V shed 8 bases, J shed 1 base, and the junction held 7 bases outside the gene matches. This CDR3 contains 15 residues. Germline assignment: CDR1 MDHEN and CDR2 SYDVKM.

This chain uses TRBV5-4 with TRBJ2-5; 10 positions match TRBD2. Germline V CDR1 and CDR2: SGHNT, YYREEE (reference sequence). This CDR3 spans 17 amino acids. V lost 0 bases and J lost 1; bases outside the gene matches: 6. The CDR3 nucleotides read TGTGCCAGCAGCTTGGTGGCAGCGGGAGGGCCCCAAGAGACCCAGTACTTC. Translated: CASSLVAAGGPQETQYF. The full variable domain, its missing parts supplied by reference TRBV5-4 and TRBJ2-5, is ETGVTQSPTHLIKTRGQQVTLRCSSQSGHNTVSWYQQALGQGPQFIFQYYREEENGRGNFPPRFSGLQFPNYSSELNVNALELDDSALYLCASSLVAAGGPQETQYFGPGTRLLVL.

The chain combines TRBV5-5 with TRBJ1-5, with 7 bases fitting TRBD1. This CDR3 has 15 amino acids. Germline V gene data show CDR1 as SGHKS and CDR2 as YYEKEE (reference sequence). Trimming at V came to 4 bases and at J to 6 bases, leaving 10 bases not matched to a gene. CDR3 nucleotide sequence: TGTGCCAGCAGCCTCCGGAGGGCAGGGGGTCAGCCCCAGCATTTT. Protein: CASSLRRAGGQPQHF.

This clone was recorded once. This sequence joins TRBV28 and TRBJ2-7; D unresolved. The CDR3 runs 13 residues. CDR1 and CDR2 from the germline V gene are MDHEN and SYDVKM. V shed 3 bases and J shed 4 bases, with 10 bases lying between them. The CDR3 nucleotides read TGTGCCAGCAGTTTGAGTCAGCTATACGAGCAGTACTTC. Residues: CASSLSQLYEQYF.

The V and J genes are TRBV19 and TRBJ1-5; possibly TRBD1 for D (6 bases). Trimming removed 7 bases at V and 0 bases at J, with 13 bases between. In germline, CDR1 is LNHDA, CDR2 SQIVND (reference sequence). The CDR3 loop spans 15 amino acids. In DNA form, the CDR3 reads TGTGCCAGTATTACAGACAGGTATAGCAATCAGCCCCAGCATTTT. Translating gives CASITDRYSNQPQHF.

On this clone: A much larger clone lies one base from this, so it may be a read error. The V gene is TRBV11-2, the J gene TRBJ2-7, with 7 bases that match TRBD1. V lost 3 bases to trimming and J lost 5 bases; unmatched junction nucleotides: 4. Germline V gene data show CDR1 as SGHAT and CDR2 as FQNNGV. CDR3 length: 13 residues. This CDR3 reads CASSFDRAHEQYF. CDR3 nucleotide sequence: TGTGCCAGCAGCTTCGACAGGGCCCACGAGCAGTACTTC.

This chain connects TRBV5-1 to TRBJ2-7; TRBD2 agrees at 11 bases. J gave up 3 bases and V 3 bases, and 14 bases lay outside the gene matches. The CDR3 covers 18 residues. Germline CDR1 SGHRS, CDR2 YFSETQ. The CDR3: CASSSGLAGTPHYYEQYF. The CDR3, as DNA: TGCGCCAGCAGCTCCGGACTAGCGGGTACACCCCACTACTACGAGCAGTACTTC.

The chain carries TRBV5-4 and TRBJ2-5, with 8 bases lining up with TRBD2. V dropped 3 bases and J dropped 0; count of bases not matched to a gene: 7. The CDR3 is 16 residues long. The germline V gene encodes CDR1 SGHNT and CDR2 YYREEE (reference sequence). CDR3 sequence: CASSWRRREDQETQYF. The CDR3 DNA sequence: TGTGCCAGCAGCTGGAGGAGGCGGGAGGACCAAGAGACCCAGTACTTC.

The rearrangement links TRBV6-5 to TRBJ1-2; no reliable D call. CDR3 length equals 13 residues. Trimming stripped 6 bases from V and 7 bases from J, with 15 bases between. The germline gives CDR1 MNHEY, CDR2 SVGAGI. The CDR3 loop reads CASSNPLDPGYTF. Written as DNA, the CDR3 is TGTGCCAGCAGCAATCCTCTGGATCCTGGCTACACCTTC.

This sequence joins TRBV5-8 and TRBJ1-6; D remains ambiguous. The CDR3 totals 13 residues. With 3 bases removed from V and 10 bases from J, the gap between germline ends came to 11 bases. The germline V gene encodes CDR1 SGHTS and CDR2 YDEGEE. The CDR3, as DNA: TGTGCCAGCAGCTGGCCACAGCCGTCACCCCTCCACTTT. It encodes CASSWPQPSPLHF.

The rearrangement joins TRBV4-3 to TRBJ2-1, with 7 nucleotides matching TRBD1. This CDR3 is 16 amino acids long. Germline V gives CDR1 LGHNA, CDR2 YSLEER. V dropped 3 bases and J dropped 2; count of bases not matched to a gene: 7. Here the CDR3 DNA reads TGCGCCAGCAGCCAGATGATACAGGGGCCCTACAATGAGCAGTTCTTC. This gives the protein CASSQMIQGPYNEQFF.

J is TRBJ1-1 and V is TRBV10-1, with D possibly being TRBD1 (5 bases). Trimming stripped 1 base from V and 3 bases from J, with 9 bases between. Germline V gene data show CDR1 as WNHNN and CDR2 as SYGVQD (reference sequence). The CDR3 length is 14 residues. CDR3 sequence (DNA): TGCGCCAGCAGTGAGTTGCCGGGGGACACTGAAGCTTTCTTT. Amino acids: CASSELPGDTEAFF.

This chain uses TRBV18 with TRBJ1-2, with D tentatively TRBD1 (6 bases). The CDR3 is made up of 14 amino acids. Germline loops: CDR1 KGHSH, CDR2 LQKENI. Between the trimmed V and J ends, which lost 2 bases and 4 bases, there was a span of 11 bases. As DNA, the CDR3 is TGTGCCAGCTCACCAGAGCAGGGGCCCTATGGCTACACCTTC. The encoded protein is CASSPEQGPYGYTF.

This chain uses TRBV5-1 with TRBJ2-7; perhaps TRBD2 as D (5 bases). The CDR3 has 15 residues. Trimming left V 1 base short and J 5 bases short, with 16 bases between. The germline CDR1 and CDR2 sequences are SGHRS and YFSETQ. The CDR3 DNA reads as TGCGCCAGCAGCTTGCTCATTGAGGGTATCGACGAGCAGTACTTC. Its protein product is CASSLLIEGIDEQYF.

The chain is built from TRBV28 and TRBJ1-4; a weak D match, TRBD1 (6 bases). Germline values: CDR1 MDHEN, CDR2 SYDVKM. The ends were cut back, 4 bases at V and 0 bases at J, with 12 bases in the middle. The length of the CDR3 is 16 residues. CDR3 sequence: CASSSTGAATNEKLFF. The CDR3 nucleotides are TGTGCCAGCAGTTCGACAGGTGCGGCAACTAATGAAAAACTGTTTTTT. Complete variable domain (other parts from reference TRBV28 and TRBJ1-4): DVKVTQSSRYLVKRTGEKVFLECVQDMDHENMFWYRQDPGLGLRLIYFSYDVKMKEKGDIPEGYSVSREKKERFSLILESASTNQTSMYLCASSSTGAATNEKLFFGSGTQLSVL.

The CDR3 nucleotides are TGTGCCAGCAGTGAACGACAGAACCCAGAGACCCAGTACTTC. Amino acid sequence: CASSERQNPETQYF. The V call is TRBV6-1, the J call TRBJ2-5; tentatively, D is TRBD1 (5 bases). This CDR3 is 14 amino acids long. Germline V CDR1 and CDR2: MNHNS, SASEGT. The V and J ends lost 2 bases and 4 bases respectively, with 11 bases between them.

CDR3 nucleotide sequence: TGTGCCAGCAAAAAGCCAGGGCCAGAGGGGACCCAGTACTTC. This codes for CASKKPGPEGTQYF. This sequence joins TRBV28 and TRBJ2-5; D tentatively reads TRBD1 or TRBD2 (5 bases each). The germline V gene has CDR1 MDHEN and CDR2 SYDVKM. This CDR3 region has 14 residues. Trimming took 7 bases from V and 7 from J, leaving 19 bases between them.

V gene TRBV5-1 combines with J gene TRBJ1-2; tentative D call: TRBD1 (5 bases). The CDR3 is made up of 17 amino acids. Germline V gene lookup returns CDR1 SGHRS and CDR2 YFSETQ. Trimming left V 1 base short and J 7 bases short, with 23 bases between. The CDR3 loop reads CASSLFRSGTTISGYTF. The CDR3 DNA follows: TGCGCCAGCAGCTTGTTTCGTTCCGGGACTACCATCTCTGGCTACACCTTC.